This T cell receptor (beta chain) was captured in a study of identical twins. MiXCR, applied by TCRdb to the 5' RACE reads, yields one record per CDR3 protein. The sample holds 200,000 to 300,000 distinct CDR3 sequences, approximately 7.3% seen once. Between the trimmed V and J ends, which lost 6 bases and 6 bases, there was a span of 12 bases. The CDR3 is made up of 12 amino acids. The sample was also linked to a second study, of yellow fever vaccine responses in identical twins.

What was sequenced was CD8+ T cells sorted from blood. The sequence came from a woman aged 18-30 years in good health. This chain uses TRBV12-3 or TRBV12-4 with TRBJ2-7; D unclear. CDR3: CASSLHSREQYF. The CDR3 DNA follows: TGTGCCAGCAGCCTCCATAGTCGCGAGCAGTACTTC.